This TCR beta chain was found in a study of early T cells in non-severe SARS-CoV-2 infection. Study-wide context: Sequencing targeted bulk RNA from unsorted whole blood, leaving chains unpaired.

Germline V gives CDR1 KGHSH, CDR2 LQKENI. This CDR3 region has 18 residues. V was shortened by 2 bases and J by 0 bases, with 18 bases between the two germline ends. This clonotype turned up a few times. Its antigen is unidentified. Study-wide findings and caveats: Clonotype matching in VDJdb favored anti-spike CD8 responses and did not capture private and CD4 specificities.

The protocol attached unique molecular identifiers to individual cDNA molecules. TCRdb re-derived calls from the 5' RACE reads in MiXCR, one entry per CDR3 protein. This table holds tens of thousands of distinct CDR3 sequences, 5.4% found once. Material: whole blood, obtained at baseline. The receptor was derived from an adult who was a healthcare worker with PCR-confirmed SARS-CoV-2 infection or an uninfected control (not recorded which). The gene calls are TRBV18 and TRBJ2-3, with D maybe TRBD2 (7 bases). The CDR3 protein is CASSPRGTNPTSTDTQYF. The CDR3 nucleotides are TGTGCCAGCTCACCAAGGGGGACTAACCCGACTAGCACAGATACGCAGTATTTT.